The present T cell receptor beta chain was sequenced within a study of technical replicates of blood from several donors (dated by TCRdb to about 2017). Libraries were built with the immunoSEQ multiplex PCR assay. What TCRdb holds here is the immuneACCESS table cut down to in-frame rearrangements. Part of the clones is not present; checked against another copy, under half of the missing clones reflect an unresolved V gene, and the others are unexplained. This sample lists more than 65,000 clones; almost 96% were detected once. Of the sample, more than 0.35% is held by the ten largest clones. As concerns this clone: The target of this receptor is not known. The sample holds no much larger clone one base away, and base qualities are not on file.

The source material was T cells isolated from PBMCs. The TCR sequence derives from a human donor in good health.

CDR3 loop: CASSKDLAGLTSVQETQYF. The DNA sequence is as follows: TGTGCCAGCAGCAAAGACCTAGCGGGCTTGACGAGTGTTCAAGAGACCCAGTACTTC. Rearrangement joined TRBV28 to TRBJ2-5, with 8 junctional bases fitting TRBD2. CDR1 and CDR2 (MDHEN, SYDVKM) derive from the germline V gene. CDR3 length: 19 amino acids, cysteine to phenylalanine. The read is trimmed to its CDR3 DNA, 57 bases read in frame from base 1. V loses 6 bases at its end and J loses 2 bases; junction bases beyond the gene matches: 20.